This passage covers 22 T cell receptor beta chains from one sample sequenced in a study of neurological immune-mediated disorders. TCRdb analysed the 5' RACE reads with MiXCR anew, one entry per CDR3 protein. The data contain roughly 62,000 distinct CDR3 sequences, around 4.7% of them singletons. Sequenced material: PBMCs. Receptors were obtained from a woman in her forties or fifties with multiple sclerosis.

About this clonotype: A much bigger clone sits one base away, suggesting this may be a read error. J is TRBJ1-5 and V is TRBV20-1, with D uncertain. The V gene's germline CDR1 is DFQATT and CDR2 SNEGSKA (reference sequence). The CDR3 totals 13 residues. The CDR3 DNA follows: TGCACTGCTCCTGGGGAGGGCAGTCAGCCCCAGCATTTT. Protein product: CTAPGEGSQPQHF.

At least ten counts were recorded for this clonotype. The gene calls are TRBV6-2 or TRBV6-3 and TRBJ2-1; D gene uncertain. This CDR3 has 15 residues. Germline assignment: CDR1 MNHEY and CDR2 SVGEGT. V lost 5 bases, J lost 3 bases, and 14 bases lay in between. The CDR3 DNA reads TGTGCCAGCAGTACCAGAAGGGCGTACTACAATGAGCAGTTCTTC. Its translation: CASSTRRAYYNEQFF.

To note about this clonotype: It is likely a read error, because the conserved phenylalanine at the end of the CDR3 is missing. This chain connects TRBV7-2 to TRBJ1-2; no definite D call. Trimming pared 4 bases from V and 5 bases from J, leaving 11 bases between. This CDR3 has 13 amino acids. The V gene's germline CDR1 is SGHTA and CDR2 FQGNSA. The CDR3 here is CASSWAGGYGYTN. CDR3 DNA: TGTGCCAGCAGCTGGGCAGGCGGATATGGCTACACCAAC.

This clonotype was counted many times. The chain employs TRBV6-2 or TRBV6-3 and TRBJ1-2, with TRBD1 identical over 7 bases. Germline V lookup: CDR1 MNHEY, CDR2 SVGEGT. The CDR3 length is 14 residues. The V and J ends lost 6 bases and 4 bases, in that order; junction bases with no gene match: 8. The DNA of the CDR3 is TGTGCCAGCAGCGTGACAGGGACCGGCTATGGCTACACCTTC. Protein product: CASSVTGTGYGYTF.

The table lists this clonotype with many counts. The rearrangement joins TRBV4-2 to TRBJ2-2, with 7 bases matching TRBD1. The CDR3 has 14 residues. The junction had 3 bases not matched to a gene; V was cut back by 5 bases and J by 3 bases. From germline, CDR1 is LGHNA and CDR2 YNFKEQ. The CDR3 coding sequence is TGTGCCAGCAGCTACGGGACAGACACCGGGGAGCTGTTTTTT. As protein: CASSYGTDTGELFF.

The V call is TRBV4-1, the J call TRBJ1-4, with unresolved D. V lost 1 base to trimming and J lost 6 bases, with 6 bases between them. This CDR3 contains 13 residues. Looked up from germline, CDR1 is MGHRA and CDR2 is YSYEKL. CDR3 bases: TGCGCCAGCAGCCAAGTTCTGTATGAAAAACTGTTTTTT. Translation gives CASSQVLYEKLFF.

This clonotype was detected many times. The genes are TRBV5-1 and TRBJ2-6; D unclear. CDR1 and CDR2 (germline): SGHRS, YFSETQ. V shed 5 bases and J shed 0 bases, with 3 bases lying between them. This CDR3 contains 13 residues. CDR3 coding DNA: TGCGCCAGCAGGAGCTCTGGGGCCAACGTCCTGACTTTC. It specifies CASRSSGANVLTF.

In its sample, this clonotype was seen a few times. A read error may produce the germline difference seen at one junction end. The CDR3 nucleotides read TGCAGTGCTGGTTGGGAGGGATCACCCCTCAACTTT. Translating it yields CSAGWEGSPLNF. The chain couples TRBV20-1 to TRBJ1-6; D is unresolved. CDR3 size: 12 residues. The germline V gene has CDR1 DFQATT and CDR2 SNEGSKA (reference sequence).

This clonotype was detected many times. The chain has TRBV28 and TRBJ2-7; 7 nucleotides agree with TRBD2. V dropped 6 bases and J dropped 3; count of bases not matched to a gene: 17. Per germline, CDR1 MDHEN and CDR2 SYDVKM. CDR3 length: 17 residues. The CDR3 coding sequence is TGTGCCAGCAGCCGGCGGGCGTGGCGGGGGTCGTACTACGAGCAGTACTTC. It encodes CASSRRAWRGSYYEQYF. Looking up the rest from reference TRBV28 and TRBJ2-7 gives the full variable domain: DVKVTQSSRYLVKRTGEKVFLECVQDMDHENMFWYRQDPGLGLRLIYFSYDVKMKEKGDIPEGYSVSREKKERFSLILESASTNQTSMYLCASSRRAWRGSYYEQYFGPGTRLTVT.

This clonotype has just a few counts. This sequence joins TRBV5-1 and TRBJ2-2; 13 nucleotides line up with TRBD2. Trimming took 3 bases from V and 4 from J; bases not matched to a gene: 9. Germline V gene data show CDR1 as SGHRS and CDR2 as YFSETQ. This CDR3 is built from 18 residues. The DNA of the CDR3 is TGCGCCAGCAGCTCCAGACTAGCGGGGGGCCGTTTCACCGGGGAGCTGTTTTTT. Its translation is CASSSRLAGGRFTGELFF. Full variable domain (rest looked up from reference TRBV5-1 and TRBJ2-2): KAGVTQTPRYLIKTRGQQVTLSCSPISGHRSVSWYQQTPGQGLQFLFEYFSETQRNKGNFPGRFSGRQFSNSRSEMNVSTLELGDSALYLCASSSRLAGGRFTGELFFGEGSRLTVL.

This clonotype has at least ten counts. This chain joins TRBV7-8 and TRBJ2-7; the match to TRBD2 covers 9 bases. The CDR3 is 14 amino acids. The J segment lost 2 bases and the V segment lost 7 bases, leaving 6 bases of the junction unmatched. Per the germline V gene, CDR1 is SGHVS and CDR2 is FQNEAQ. DNA of the CDR3: TGTGCCAGCACCGGGAGCGGGGGGCCCTACGAGCAGTACTTC. Translating it yields CASTGSGGPYEQYF.

This clonotype was counted many times. V usage is TRBV20-1 and J usage is TRBJ2-2; 15 nucleotides align to TRBD2. CDR3 length equals 15 residues. Looked up from germline, CDR1 is DFQATT and CDR2 is SNEGSKA (reference sequence). The CDR3 here is CNRTSGGAQPGELFF. As DNA, the CDR3 is TGCAACCGGACTAGCGGGGGGGCCCAGCCCGGGGAGCTGTTTTTT.

In regard to this clonotype: Since a much larger clone is just one base distant, this may be a read error. The rearrangement joins TRBV12-3 or TRBV12-4 to TRBJ1-5; D remains unclear. The length of the CDR3 is 13 residues. Here the CDR3 reads CTSSPDLNQPQHF. The CDR3 nucleotides read TGTACCAGCAGCCCGGATTTGAATCAGCCCCAGCATTTT.

This clonotype was counted many times. The genes are TRBV5-6 and TRBJ1-2, with 8 bases aligning to TRBD1. The germline V gene has CDR1 SGHDT and CDR2 YYEEEE. Germline trimming cut 3 bases from V and 4 bases from J; bases unmatched to any gene: 8. The CDR3 consists of 15 residues. CDR3 DNA sequence: TGTGCCAGCAGCTCGATCAGGGGGCCGGGCTATGGCTACACCTTC. Translated: CASSSIRGPGYGYTF. The variable domain in full, with the rest retrieved from reference TRBV5-6 and TRBJ1-2, is DAGVTQSPTHLIKTRGQQVTLRCSPKSGHDTVSWYQQALGQGPQFIFQYYEEEERQRGNFPDRFSGHQFPNYSSELNVNALLLGDSALYLCASSSIRGPGYGYTFGSGTRLTVV.

This clonotype showed up many times. The chain carries TRBV28 and TRBJ2-2; 12 positions agree with TRBD2. Germline assignment: CDR1 MDHEN and CDR2 SYDVKM. V shed 7 bases and J 1 base; nucleotides not matched to a gene: 1. The CDR3 has 15 amino acids. The CDR3 DNA reads TGTGCCAGCAAACTAGCGGGGGGGAACACCGGGGAGCTGTTTTTT. This codes for CASKLAGGNTGELFF.

With respect to this clonotype: This could be a read error, since a much larger clone is one nucleotide away. This sequence joins TRBV7-8 and TRBJ1-5, with a weak D call TRBD1 (5 bases). V was trimmed by 5 bases and J by 10 bases, leaving 18 bases between them. Germline CDR1 SGHVS, CDR2 FQNEAQ. This CDR3 region has 14 residues. This CDR3 reads CASSPRDVGSPQHF. For the CDR3, the DNA is TGTGCCAGCAGCCCACGGGACGTGGGAAGTCCCCAGCATTTT.

This clonotype has ten or more counts. The chain uses TRBV29-1 and TRBJ2-2, with a weak D call TRBD1 (5 bases). Germline CDR1 reads SQVTM; CDR2 reads ANQGSEA. Trimming stripped 6 bases from V and 1 base from J, with 15 bases between. CDR3 length: 15 amino acids. CDR3 sequence: CSVVTVGLNTGELFF. In DNA, the CDR3 is TGCAGCGTCGTGACAGTGGGTTTGAACACCGGGGAGCTGTTTTTT.

This clonotype has more than one count but fewer than ten. The junction differs from germline at one of its ends, possibly a read error. This chain links TRBV5-1 with TRBJ1-6; D call uncertain. The CDR3 is 13 residues long. The V gene's germline CDR1 is SGHRS and CDR2 YFSETQ. The CDR3 sequence: CASSLGVRSPLNF. The CDR3 coding sequence is TGCGCCAGCAGCTTGGGGGTGCGGTCACCCCTCAACTTT.

The chain recombines TRBV18 with TRBJ1-1; D is unclear. The length of the CDR3 is 14 residues. CDR1 and CDR2 (germline): KGHSH, LQKENI. Trimming shortened V by 3 bases and J by 2 bases, and 10 bases separated the two germline ends. The CDR3 DNA is TGTGCCAGCTCACCGTCGAGGGCCAACACTGAAGCTTTCTTT. The encoded protein is CASSPSRANTEAFF. Full variable domain (remainder filled in from reference TRBV18 and TRBJ1-1): NAGVMQNPRHLVRRRGQEARLRCSPMKGHSHVYWYRQLPEEGLKFMVYLQKENIIDESGMPKERFSAEFPKEGPSILRIQQVVRGDSAAYFCASSPSRANTEAFFGQGTRLTVV.

This clonotype was detected ten times or more. This chain connects TRBV5-1 to TRBJ1-6; a weak D match, TRBD1 (5 bases). Trimming removed 5 bases at V and 0 bases at J, with 15 bases between. There are 17 residues in the CDR3. CDR1 and CDR2 (germline): SGHRS, YFSETQ. CDR3 in DNA: TGCGCCAGCAGTCTCTCAGGGATCAGCTCCTATAATTCACCCCTCCACTTT. This encodes CASSLSGISSYNSPLHF.

The chain combines TRBV5-1 with TRBJ1-2; 9 positions agree with TRBD1. CDR3 length: 16 amino acids. The ends lost 1 base at V and 4 bases at J; junction bases unmatched: 8. The V gene's germline CDR1 is SGHRS and CDR2 YFSETQ. The CDR3, as DNA: TGCGCCAGCAGCTTGAGGGTAACAGGGGGCGGCTATGGCTACACCTTC. This translates into CASSLRVTGGGYGYTF.

The rearrangement joins TRBV14 to TRBJ1-2; weak D call: TRBD1 (6 bases). Per the germline V gene, CDR1 is SGHDN and CDR2 is FVKESK. Trimming stripped 4 bases from V and 3 bases from J, with 12 bases between. The CDR3 has 14 residues. This chain's CDR3 is CASSRNTGYYGYTF. The CDR3 coding sequence is TGTGCCAGCAGCCGAAACACAGGGTACTATGGCTACACCTTC. Combining the CDR3 with reference TRBV14 and TRBJ1-2 gives the whole variable domain EAGVTQFPSHSVIEKGQTVTLRCDPISGHDNLYWYRRVMGKEIKFLLHFVKESKQDESGMPNNRFLAERTGGTYSTLKVQPAELEDSGVYFCASSRNTGYYGYTFGSGTRLTVV.